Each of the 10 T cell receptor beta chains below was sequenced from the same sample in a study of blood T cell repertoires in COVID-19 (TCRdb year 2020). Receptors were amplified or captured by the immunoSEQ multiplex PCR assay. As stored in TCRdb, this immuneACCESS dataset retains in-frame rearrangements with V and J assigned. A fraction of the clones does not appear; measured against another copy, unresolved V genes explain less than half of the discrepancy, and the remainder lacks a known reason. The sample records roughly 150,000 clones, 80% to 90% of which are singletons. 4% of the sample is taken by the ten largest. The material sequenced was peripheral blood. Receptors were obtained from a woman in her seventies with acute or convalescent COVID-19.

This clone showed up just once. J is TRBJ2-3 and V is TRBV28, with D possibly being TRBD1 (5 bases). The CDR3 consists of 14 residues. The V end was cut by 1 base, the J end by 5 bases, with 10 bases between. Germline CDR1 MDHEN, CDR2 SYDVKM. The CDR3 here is CASSLSLTEDTQYF. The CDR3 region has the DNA TGTGCCAGCAGTTTATCCCTGACAGAAGATACGCAGTATTTT.

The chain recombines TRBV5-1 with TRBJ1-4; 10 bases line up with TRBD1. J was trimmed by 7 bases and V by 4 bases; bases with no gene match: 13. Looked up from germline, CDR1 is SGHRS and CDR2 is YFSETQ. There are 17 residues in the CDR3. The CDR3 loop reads CASSPGQGTGWTEKLFF. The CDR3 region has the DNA TGCGCCAGCAGCCCGGGACAGGGGACGGGCTGGACTGAAAAACTGTTTTTT.

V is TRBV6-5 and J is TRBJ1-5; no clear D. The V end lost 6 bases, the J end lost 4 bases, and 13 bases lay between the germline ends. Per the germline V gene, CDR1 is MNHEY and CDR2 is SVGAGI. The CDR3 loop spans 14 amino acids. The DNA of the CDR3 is TGTGCCAGCAGCTTCACTCCGCTTAATCAGCCCCAGCATTTT. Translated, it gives CASSFTPLNQPQHF.

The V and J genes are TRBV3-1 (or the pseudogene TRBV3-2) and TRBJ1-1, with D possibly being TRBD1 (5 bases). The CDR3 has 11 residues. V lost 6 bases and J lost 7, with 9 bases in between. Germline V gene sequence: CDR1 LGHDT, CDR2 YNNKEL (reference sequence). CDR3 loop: CASSRDFEAFF. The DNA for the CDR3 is TGTGCCAGCAGTCGGGACTTTGAAGCTTTCTTT.

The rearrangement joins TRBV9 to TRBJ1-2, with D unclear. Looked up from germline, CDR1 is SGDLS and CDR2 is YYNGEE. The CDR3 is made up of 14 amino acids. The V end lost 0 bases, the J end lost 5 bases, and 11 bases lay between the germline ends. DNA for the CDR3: TGTGCCAGCAGCGTAGAATCGGGTGGATATGGCTACACCTTC. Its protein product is CASSVESGGYGYTF.

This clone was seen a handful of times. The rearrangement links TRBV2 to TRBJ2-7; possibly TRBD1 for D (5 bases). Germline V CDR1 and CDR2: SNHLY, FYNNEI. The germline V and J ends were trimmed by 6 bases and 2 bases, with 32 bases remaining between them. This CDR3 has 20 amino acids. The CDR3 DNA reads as TGTGCCAGCAGCTCCTCTTTAGGGCAGGGCCTGGGTAGAGCCCCCTACGAGCAGTACTTC. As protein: CASSSSLGQGLGRAPYEQYF.

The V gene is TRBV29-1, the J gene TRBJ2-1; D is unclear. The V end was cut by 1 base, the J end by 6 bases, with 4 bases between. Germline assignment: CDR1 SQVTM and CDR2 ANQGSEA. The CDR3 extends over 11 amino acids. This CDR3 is CSVEVFNEQFF. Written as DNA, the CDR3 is TGCAGCGTTGAAGTATTCAATGAGCAGTTCTTC.

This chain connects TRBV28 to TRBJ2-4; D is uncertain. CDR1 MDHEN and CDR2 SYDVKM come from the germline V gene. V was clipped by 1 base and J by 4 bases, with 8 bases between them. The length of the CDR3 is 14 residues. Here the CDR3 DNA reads TGTGCCAGCAGTTTATTCCAGGCGAAAAACATTCAGTACTTC. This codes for CASSLFQAKNIQYF.

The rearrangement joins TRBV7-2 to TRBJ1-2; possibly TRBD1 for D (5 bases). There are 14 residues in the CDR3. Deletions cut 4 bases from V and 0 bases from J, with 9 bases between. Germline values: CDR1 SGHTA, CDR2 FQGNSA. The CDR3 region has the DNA TGTGCCAGCAGCTCAAGACAGCCTAACTATGGCTACACCTTC. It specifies CASSSRQPNYGYTF. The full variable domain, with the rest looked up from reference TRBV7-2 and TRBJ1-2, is GAGVSQSPSNKVTEKGKDVELRCDPISGHTALYWYRQSLGQGLEFLIYFQGNSAPDKSGLPSDRFSAERTGGSVSTLTIQRTQQEDSAVYLCASSSRQPNYGYTFGSGTRLTVV.

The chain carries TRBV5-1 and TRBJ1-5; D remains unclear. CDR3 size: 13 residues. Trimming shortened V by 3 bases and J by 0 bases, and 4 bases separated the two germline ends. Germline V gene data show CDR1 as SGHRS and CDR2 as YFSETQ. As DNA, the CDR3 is TGCGCCAGCAGCTCAGATAGCAATCAGCCCCAGCATTTT. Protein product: CASSSDSNQPQHF.